This TCR beta chain was sequenced during a study of cytomegalovirus exposure and HLA in healthy donors. It was with 60 Vbeta and 13 Jbeta primers that the PCR ran. Repertoires were generated with immunoSEQ multiplex PCR, while TCRdb's copy carries only in-frame clones and drops some. The sample holds about 140,000 clones; over 65% are singletons and the top ten take less than 3%. The germline V gene has CDR1 SEHNR and CDR2 FQNEAQ (reference sequence). V was shortened by 6 bases and J by 1 base, with 9 bases between the two germline ends. CDR3 length: 13 amino acids. V and J are TRBV7-9 and TRBJ2-5; no clear D. This clonotype was obtained from a female donor in good health and CMV-seronegative. Input material: PBMCs. The CDR3 loop reads CASRPEAQETQYF. The CDR3 nucleotides read TGTGCCAGCAGGCCCGAGGCCCAAGAGACCCAGTACTTC.